These 19 T cell receptor beta chains came from one sample sequenced in a study of CD8 T cells in Susac syndrome. Random hexamers were used to reverse transcribe an amount of roughly 0.5 to 1 ug RNA. TCRdb reprocessed the immunoSEQ multiplex PCR reads via MiXCR and lists one record per CDR3 protein. The table shows about 110,000 distinct CDR3 sequences, with 95% to 98% occurring only once. What was sequenced was CD4+ T cells from PBMCs. All receptors derive from a human donor in good health.

The chain joins TRBV2 to TRBJ2-6; weak D call: TRBD2 (6 bases). Trimming removed 8 bases from V and 1 base from J, with 9 bases in between. The CDR3 covers 14 residues. Germline CDR1 reads SNHLY; CDR2 reads FYNNEI. CDR3 sequence: CASYRGSGANVLTF. The CDR3 DNA follows: TGTGCCAGCTACCGGGGGTCTGGGGCCAACGTCCTGACTTTC.

The chain links TRBV14 to TRBJ2-5; tentatively, D is TRBD2 (6 bases). This CDR3 is built from 16 residues. Trimming took off 1 base at V and 2 bases at J, with 14 bases between the two ends. Germline loops: CDR1 SGHDN, CDR2 FVKESK. CDR3: CASSQAGRGRQETQYF. As DNA, the CDR3 is TGTGCCAGCAGCCAAGCAGGACGGGGGAGGCAAGAGACCCAGTACTTC.

The chain couples TRBV21-1 to TRBJ2-7; whether TRBD1, the table's D call, matches the DNA was not checked. TRBV21-1 is deemed a pseudogene. The CDR3 has 15 amino acids. DNA for the CDR3: TGTGCCAGCAGCAACGGGGACAGGACCCTCTACGAGCAGTACTTC. Translating gives CASSNGDRTLYEQYF.

V gene TRBV18 combines with J gene TRBJ2-5, with D unresolved. Germline loops: CDR1 KGHSH, CDR2 LQKENI. Deletions cut 2 bases from V and 2 bases from J, with 6 bases between. The CDR3 contains 13 residues. CDR3 region: CASSPSMQETQYF. The DNA of the CDR3 is TGTGCCAGCTCACCATCTATGCAAGAGACCCAGTACTTC.

The CDR3 protein is CASSLARPNTGELFF. The CDR3 coding sequence is TGTGCCAGCAGCTTAGCGCGGCCTAACACCGGGGAGCTGTTTTTT. The J gene is TRBJ2-2, the V gene TRBV7-9; D is unresolved. Deletions cut 0 bases from V and 2 bases from J, with 7 bases between. The CDR3 runs 15 residues. Germline values: CDR1 SEHNR, CDR2 FQNEAQ (reference sequence). The full variable domain, its missing parts supplied by reference TRBV7-9 and TRBJ2-2, is DTGVSQNPRHKITKRGQNVTFRCDPISEHNRLYWYRQTLGQGPEFLTYFQNEAQLEKSRLLSDRFSAERPKGSFSTLEIQRTEQGDSAMYLCASSLARPNTGELFFGEGSRLTVL.

The rearrangement links TRBV3-1 to TRBJ1-2; possibly TRBD1 for D (5 bases). The V end was cut by 1 base, the J end by 2 bases, with 8 bases between. Per germline, CDR1 LGHDT and CDR2 YNNKEL (reference sequence). The CDR3 totals 14 residues. CDR3 amino acids: CASSQGGRNYGYTF. CDR3 DNA: TGTGCCAGCAGCCAAGGGGGCCGAAACTATGGCTACACCTTC.

The chain links TRBV11-2 to TRBJ1-2; the match to TRBD1 covers 7 bases. CDR1 and CDR2 from the germline V gene are SGHAT and FQNNGV. J lost 6 bases, V lost 2 bases, and 15 bases had no gene match. The CDR3 is made up of 17 amino acids. The CDR3 DNA follows: TGTGCCAGCAGCTTAAACCAAAGACAGGGTCCTGGGAATGGCTACACCTTC. Protein product: CASSLNQRQGPGNGYTF.

J is TRBJ2-7 and V is TRBV27; TRBD2 agrees at 12 bases. CDR1 and CDR2 from the germline V gene are MNHEY and SMNVEV (reference sequence). The CDR3 consists of 15 residues. The junction had 6 bases not matched to a gene; V was cut back by 5 bases and J by 4 bases. The CDR3 DNA follows: TGTGCCAGCAGTCCGGGACTAGCGGGTTGGTACGAGCAGTACTTC. Protein sequence: CASSPGLAGWYEQYF.

The chain is built from TRBV11-1 and TRBJ1-2, with D perhaps matching TRBD1 (6 bases). The germline V gene encodes CDR1 SGHAT and CDR2 FQDESV (reference sequence). The V end was cut by 5 bases, the J end by 7 bases, with 17 bases between. The CDR3 covers 14 residues. CDR3 sequence reads: CASSQIQGGPGYTF. Written as DNA, the CDR3 is TGTGCCAGCAGCCAAATACAGGGCGGCCCTGGCTACACCTTC.

The chain recombines TRBV19 with TRBJ2-1; 11 nucleotides line up with TRBD2. Germline assignment: CDR1 LNHDA and CDR2 SQIVND (reference sequence). The CDR3 loop spans 15 amino acids. V shed 3 bases and J 6 bases; nucleotides not matched to a gene: 4. CDR3 in DNA: TGTGCCAGTAGTATCCTCACTAGCGGGAGCAATGAGCAGTTCTTC. It translates to CASSILTSGSNEQFF.

The V gene is TRBV2, the J gene TRBJ1-2; tentatively, D is TRBD1 (6 bases). The germline V gene encodes CDR1 SNHLY and CDR2 FYNNEI. The CDR3 length is 14 residues. V was pared by 6 bases and J by 5 bases, with 16 bases between. The CDR3 DNA reads as TGTGCCAGCAGCCAATTGACAGGCCAGTATGGCTACACCTTC. Translating it yields CASSQLTGQYGYTF.

This sequence joins TRBV4-2 and TRBJ2-5; 11 nucleotides line up with TRBD2. This CDR3 has 15 residues. Germline CDR1 LGHNA, CDR2 YNFKEQ. Trimming cost V 2 bases and J 1 base; bases outside gene matches: 0. The CDR3 is CASSQTSGSQETQYF. The DNA for the CDR3 is TGTGCCAGCAGCCAAACTAGCGGGAGCCAAGAGACCCAGTACTTC.

Only one count was recorded for this clonotype. V usage is TRBV6-5 and J usage is TRBJ2-3, with 8 bases aligning to TRBD2. The CDR3 loop spans 14 amino acids. V lost 4 bases, J lost 6 bases, and 6 bases stayed unmatched. Per the germline V gene, CDR1 is MNHEY and CDR2 is SVGAGI. CDR3 protein: CASSWGLGGDTQYF. CDR3 nucleotide sequence: TGTGCCAGCAGTTGGGGACTAGGTGGGGATACGCAGTATTTT.

This clonotype was seen once. V usage is TRBV29-1 and J usage is TRBJ2-5; the D is unclear. Per germline, CDR1 SQVTM and CDR2 ANQGSEA. V was cut by 6 bases and J by 5 bases, with 10 bases left in between. The CDR3 length is 11 residues. The CDR3 DNA is TGCAGCGTGATAACTTTGGAGACCCAGTACTTC. As protein: CSVITLETQYF.

The chain links TRBV6-5 to TRBJ1-2; D uncertain. Germline CDR1 reads MNHEY; CDR2 reads SVGAGI. The CDR3 is made up of 13 amino acids. Between the trimmed V and J ends, which lost 7 bases and 3 bases, there was a span of 12 bases. The CDR3 DNA reads TGTGCCAGCATCTCCTCCTTTGACTATGGCTACACCTTC. The encoded protein is CASISSFDYGYTF.

The V call is TRBV14, the J call TRBJ2-7, with a weak D call TRBD1 (6 bases). V was pared by 0 bases and J by 6 bases, with 9 bases between. The CDR3 is made up of 13 amino acids. Germline CDR1 reads SGHDN; CDR2 reads FVKESK. Here the CDR3 reads CASSQEGGTEQYF. The CDR3 nucleotides are TGTGCCAGCAGCCAAGAAGGGGGAACCGAGCAGTACTTC.

This clonotype was picked up a small number of times. One end of the junction varies from germline; a read error may be responsible. The rearrangement joins TRBV7-7 to TRBJ2-5; 8 nucleotides line up with TRBD2. This CDR3 region has 13 residues. Germline values: CDR1 SSHAT, CDR2 FNYEAQ (reference sequence). The CDR3 sequence is CASSLAGKETQYF. CDR3 sequence (DNA): TGTGCTAGCAGCTTAGCGGGAAAAGAGACCCAGTACTTC.

The rearrangement links TRBV9 to TRBJ2-1; 8 bases align to TRBD2. The V gene end was trimmed by 0 bases and the J gene end by 3 bases; junction bases not matched to a gene: 2. Germline assignment: CDR1 SGDLS and CDR2 YYNGEE. The CDR3 consists of 15 residues. CDR3 bases: TGTGCCAGCAGCGTAGGAGCGGGGGTCTACAATGAGCAGTTCTTC. It codes for CASSVGAGVYNEQFF.

This rearrangement joins TRBV28 to TRBJ2-3; 9 bases match TRBD1. Germline assignment: CDR1 MDHEN and CDR2 SYDVKM. This CDR3 has 15 residues. V was pared by 8 bases and J by 3 bases, with 9 bases of the junction left unmatched. This CDR3 reads CASPPGQGRTDTQYF. In DNA form, the CDR3 reads TGTGCCAGCCCACCGGGACAGGGCCGAACAGATACGCAGTATTTT.